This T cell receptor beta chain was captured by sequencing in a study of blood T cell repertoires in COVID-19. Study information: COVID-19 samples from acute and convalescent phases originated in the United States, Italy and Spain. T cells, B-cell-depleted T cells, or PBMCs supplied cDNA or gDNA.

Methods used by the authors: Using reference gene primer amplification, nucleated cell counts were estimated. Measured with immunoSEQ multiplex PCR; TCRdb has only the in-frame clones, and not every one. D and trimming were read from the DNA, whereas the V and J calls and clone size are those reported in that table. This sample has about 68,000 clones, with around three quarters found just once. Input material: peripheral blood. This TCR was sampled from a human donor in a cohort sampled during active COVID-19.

The CDR3 here is CSVALPGDTQYF. In DNA, the CDR3 is TGCAGCGTTGCCCTTCCCGGAGATACGCAGTATTTT. This sequence joins TRBV29-1 and TRBJ2-3; D not certain. V was cut by 4 bases and J by 5 bases, with 10 bases left in between. The germline V gene has CDR1 SQVTM and CDR2 ANQGSEA. This CDR3 region has 12 residues.